This T cell receptor (beta chain) was recovered during a study of blood T cell repertoires in COVID-19. Some clones are missing from TCRdb's copy, which holds only in-frame ones; the method was immunoSEQ multiplex PCR. In the table there are fewer than 400,000 clones, 85% of which are singletons. The sample comprised PBMCs or T cells enriched from blood (not recorded which). This TCR was recovered from a woman aged 25-40 years who had been exposed to COVID-19.

This CDR3 is CASSVAPSGRQETQYF. The CDR3 nucleotides read TGTGCCAGCAGCGTAGCTCCTAGCGGGAGACAGGAGACCCAGTACTTC. The chain couples TRBV9 to TRBJ2-5, with 10 positions matching TRBD2. Germline V CDR1 and CDR2: SGDLS, YYNGEE. The CDR3 runs 16 residues. V trimming: 0 bases; J trimming: 5 bases; junction bases outside the gene matches: 7.